These 25 T cell receptor beta chains were all obtained from the same sample, sequenced in a study of OX40 agonist ivuxolimab in advanced cancers. Library construction relied on the immunoSEQ multiplex PCR assay. Held by TCRdb, this immuneACCESS table contains in-frame sequences only and omits some clones. Under half of the omission traces to an unresolved V gene where checked; the cause of the rest is unknown. This sample lists 45,000 to 65,000 clones; less than 85% were detected once. Around 3.8% of the sample belongs to the ten largest clones. The sequenced sample was CD4+ or CD8+ T cells sorted from blood, obtained in a trial of the OX40 agonist ivuxolimab. Receptors were obtained from an adult with an advanced solid tumor such as melanoma, head and neck, liver or kidney cancer.

V is TRBV7-9 and J is TRBJ2-5; D remains ambiguous. Trimming left V 1 base short and J 5 bases short, with 5 bases between. The CDR3 is 12 amino acids. Germline CDR1 and CDR2: SEHNR and FQNEAQ (reference sequence). CDR3 in DNA: TGTGCCAGCAGCTTAGACCCCGAGACCCAGTACTTC. Amino acids: CASSLDPETQYF.

This clone showed up just a few times. The rearrangement uses TRBV28 and TRBJ2-2; D is uncertain. The germline V and J ends were trimmed by 2 bases and 8 bases, with 6 bases remaining between them. This CDR3 is built from 12 residues. Per germline, CDR1 MDHEN and CDR2 SYDVKM. The CDR3 DNA reads TGTGCCAGCAGTTTAGAATATGGGGAGCTGTTTTTT. Translating gives CASSLEYGELFF.

V gene TRBV9 combines with J gene TRBJ2-1; the match to TRBD2 covers 10 bases. The CDR3 runs 15 residues. V lost 4 bases, J lost 4 bases, and 5 bases stayed unmatched. Per the germline V gene, CDR1 is SGDLS and CDR2 is YYNGEE. As DNA, the CDR3 is TGTGCCAGCAGCCTCACTAGCGGGGTTTACAATGAGCAGTTCTTC. The encoded protein is CASSLTSGVYNEQFF.

The chain combines TRBV7-3 with TRBJ1-1, with D unresolved. Germline V gene lookup returns CDR1 SGHTA and CDR2 FQGTGA. There are 14 residues in the CDR3. V dropped 1 base and J dropped 4 bases, with 10 bases sitting between them. The CDR3 region has the DNA TGTGCCAGCAGCTTAAATGTAGCAAGCACTGAAGCTTTCTTT. Residues: CASSLNVASTEAFF.

The V gene is TRBV5-8, the J gene TRBJ1-4, with 7 bases matching TRBD1. Germline assignment: CDR1 SGHTS and CDR2 YDEGEE. The CDR3 is 14 amino acids. The J segment lost 7 bases and the V segment lost 7 bases, leaving 10 bases of the junction unmatched. The CDR3 is CASPNRGWGEKLFF. As DNA, the CDR3 is TGTGCCAGCCCTAACAGGGGCTGGGGTGAAAAACTGTTTTTT.

V usage is TRBV7-9 and J usage is TRBJ1-4, with a tentative D call TRBD1 (6 bases). V lost 5 bases and J lost 3, with 10 bases in between. The CDR3 consists of 14 residues. Germline CDR1 is SEHNR and CDR2 is FQNEAQ (reference sequence). CDR3 in amino acids: CASSPGQPNEKLFF. Here the CDR3 DNA reads TGTGCCAGCAGCCCAGGACAGCCTAATGAAAAACTGTTTTTT.

The V and J genes are TRBV6-5 and TRBJ2-7; D possibly corresponds to TRBD2 (6 bases). Germline V gene sequence: CDR1 MNHEY, CDR2 SVGAGI. V gave up 6 bases and J gave up 3 bases, with 15 bases separating them. CDR3 length: 14 residues. For the CDR3, the DNA is TGTGCCAGCAGAATCGGGGGAGTGAGCTACGAGCAGTACTTC. Protein product: CASRIGGVSYEQYF.

The V call is TRBV11-2, the J call TRBJ2-1; 14 bases map to TRBD2. CDR1 is SGHAT and CDR2 is FQNNGV in the germline V gene. This CDR3 has 15 residues. Losses at the gene ends were 4 bases for V and 9 bases for J; bases not matched to a gene: 5. CDR3 coding DNA: TGTGCCAGCAGCTGGGGACTAGCGGGGGAAGGTGAGCAGTTCTTC. It encodes CASSWGLAGEGEQFF. The full variable domain, in which reference TRBV11-2 and TRBJ2-1 provide the parts outside the CDR3, is EAGVAQSPRYKIIEKRQSVAFWCNPISGHATLYWYQQILGQGPKLLIQFQNNGVVDDSQLPKDRFSAERLKGVDSTLKIQPAKLEDSAVYLCASSWGLAGEGEQFFGPGTRLTVL.

This clone has more than one count but fewer than ten. This chain joins TRBV18 and TRBJ1-5; 8 bases line up with TRBD1. With V trimmed by 6 bases and J by 0 bases, 10 bases remained unmatched. Germline CDR1 KGHSH, CDR2 LQKENI. The CDR3 totals 17 residues. CDR3 sequence: CASSSGQELYSNQPQHF. CDR3 in DNA: TGTGCCAGCTCTTCGGGACAGGAGTTATATAGCAATCAGCCCCAGCATTTT. Drawing the rest from reference TRBV18 and TRBJ1-5, the complete variable domain is NAGVMQNPRHLVRRRGQEARLRCSPMKGHSHVYWYRQLPEEGLKFMVYLQKENIIDESGMPKERFSAEFPKEGPSILRIQQVVRGDSAAYFCASSSGQELYSNQPQHFGDGTRLSIL.

CDR3 in amino acids: CASSVGQNNQPQHF. DNA for the CDR3: TGTGCCAGCAGTGTCGGACAGAACAATCAGCCCCAGCATTTT. The V and J genes are TRBV2 and TRBJ1-5; D is perhaps TRBD1 (6 bases). CDR3 length: 14 residues. Per germline, CDR1 SNHLY and CDR2 FYNNEI. Trimming took 4 bases from V and 3 from J, leaving 10 bases between them.

This clone turned up a few times. The chain is built from TRBV11-2 and TRBJ2-2; 9 bases are a match to TRBD1. Germline assignment: CDR1 SGHAT and CDR2 FQNNGV. V trimming: 5 bases; J trimming: 6 bases; junction bases outside the gene matches: 16. This CDR3 is built from 18 residues. Written as DNA, the CDR3 is TGTGCCAGCAGCCCAAACCCACCGGGACAGGGAGTGGCCGGGGAGCTGTTTTTT. It translates to CASSPNPPGQGVAGELFF.

V gene TRBV6-5 combines with J gene TRBJ1-3, with D possibly TRBD1 on 5 matching bases. The V and J ends lost 4 bases and 4 bases respectively, with 8 bases between them. In germline, CDR1 is MNHEY, CDR2 SVGAGI. This CDR3 has 13 amino acids. The CDR3 loop is CASSWGLGNTIYF. The CDR3 DNA follows: TGTGCCAGCAGTTGGGGACTCGGAAACACCATATATTTT.

The chain links TRBV6-1 to TRBJ2-3; 10 nucleotides match TRBD2. Germline V gene data show CDR1 as MNHNS and CDR2 as SASEGT. The J segment lost 5 bases and the V segment lost 6 bases, leaving 8 bases of the junction unmatched. This CDR3 is built from 15 residues. The chain's CDR3 is CASSPRTSGRDTQYF. The CDR3 region has the DNA TGTGCCAGCAGCCCCCGGACTAGCGGCCGAGATACGCAGTATTTT.

The rearrangement joins TRBV28 to TRBJ1-3; a weak D match, TRBD1 (5 bases). Per germline, CDR1 MDHEN and CDR2 SYDVKM. The CDR3 is 17 amino acids. Trimming removed 6 bases from V and 0 bases from J, with 18 bases in between. Here the CDR3 DNA reads TGTGCCAGCAGCCTTCAGGACACCTACGGCTCTGGAAACACCATATATTTT. It translates to CASSLQDTYGSGNTIYF. The full variable domain, in which reference TRBV28 and TRBJ1-3 provide the parts outside the CDR3, is DVKVTQSSRYLVKRTGEKVFLECVQDMDHENMFWYRQDPGLGLRLIYFSYDVKMKEKGDIPEGYSVSREKKERFSLILESASTNQTSMYLCASSLQDTYGSGNTIYFGEGSWLTVV.

CDR3 DNA: TGTGCCAGCAGTTCCACAGGGACAGGAAAATATGGCTACACCTTC. This gives the protein CASSSTGTGKYGYTF. The gene calls are TRBV28 and TRBJ1-2; 8 bases line up with TRBD1. The CDR3 is 15 residues long. Trimming at V came to 4 bases and at J to 5 bases, leaving 9 bases not matched to a gene. Per germline, CDR1 MDHEN and CDR2 SYDVKM.

The chain recombines TRBV19 with TRBJ2-2; 8 nucleotides match TRBD2. CDR1 LNHDA and CDR2 SQIVND come from the germline V gene (reference sequence). The CDR3 has 14 amino acids. V shed 3 bases and J 5 bases; nucleotides not matched to a gene: 2. This CDR3 reads CASSIGRGTGELFF. CDR3 in DNA: TGTGCCAGTAGTATCGGGAGGGGGACCGGGGAGCTGTTTTTT.

The V and J genes are TRBV5-8 and TRBJ2-3; D unclear. The V end lost 3 bases, the J end lost 2 bases, and 13 bases lay between the germline ends. The germline gives CDR1 SGHTS, CDR2 YDEGEE. The CDR3 has 15 amino acids. The CDR3 region is CASSSRTISTDTQYF. CDR3 in DNA: TGTGCCAGCAGCTCAAGAACCATTTCCACAGATACGCAGTATTTT.

V gene TRBV9 combines with J gene TRBJ2-4; D may be TRBD1 (5 bases). The length of the CDR3 is 14 residues. Germline CDR1 and CDR2: SGDLS and YYNGEE. V lost 3 bases to trimming and J lost 9 bases, with 16 bases between them. CDR3 sequence: CASSDRWGVGIQYF. In nucleotides, the CDR3 is TGTGCCAGCAGCGACCGTTGGGGCGTTGGCATTCAGTACTTC. Combining the CDR3 with reference TRBV9 and TRBJ2-4 gives the whole variable domain DSGVTQTPKHLITATGQRVTLRCSPRSGDLSVYWYQQSLDQGLQFLIQYYNGEERAKGNILERFSAQQFPDLHSELNLSSLELGDSALYFCASSDRWGVGIQYFGAGTRLSVL.

This rearrangement joins TRBV14 to TRBJ1-2; no clear D. The CDR3 covers 17 residues. Germline V gene lookup returns CDR1 SGHDN and CDR2 FVKESK. Trimming removed 0 bases at V and 4 bases at J, with 18 bases between. CDR3 nucleotides: TGTGCCAGCAGCCAAGATCGTTATGTGGAAGGGATCTATGGCTACACCTTC. Translated: CASSQDRYVEGIYGYTF.

The CDR3: CASRPGVGRELFF. In DNA, the CDR3 is TGTGCCAGCAGACCAGGAGTAGGGAGGGAGCTGTTTTTT. The chain carries TRBV5-6 and TRBJ2-2; no firm D call. Germline V lookup: CDR1 SGHDT, CDR2 YYEEEE. Trimming removed 5 bases at V and 9 bases at J, with 14 bases between. This CDR3 contains 13 residues.

The chain joins TRBV6-1 to TRBJ2-7, with D maybe TRBD2 (6 bases). The CDR3 sequence is 15 residues long. Germline CDR1 reads MNHNS; CDR2 reads SASEGT. The V end was cut by 3 bases, the J end by 3 bases, with 15 bases between. Here the CDR3 DNA reads TGTGCCAGCAGTGACCGAGGGACTCGGATCTACGAGCAGTACTTC. Its protein is CASSDRGTRIYEQYF.

The V gene is TRBV9, the J gene TRBJ2-3, with D possibly being TRBD2 (6 bases). V lost 4 bases, J lost 6 bases, and 12 bases lay in between. The CDR3 has 13 residues. Germline V gene lookup returns CDR1 SGDLS and CDR2 YYNGEE. The CDR3 is CASSPRLVDTQYF. CDR3 DNA: TGTGCCAGCAGCCCCAGACTAGTTGATACGCAGTATTTT. The whole variable domain, remainder taken from reference TRBV9 and TRBJ2-3, is DSGVTQTPKHLITATGQRVTLRCSPRSGDLSVYWYQQSLDQGLQFLIQYYNGEERAKGNILERFSAQQFPDLHSELNLSSLELGDSALYFCASSPRLVDTQYFGPGTRLTVL.

This chain connects TRBV18 to TRBJ2-3, with TRBD2 as a possible D gene (8 bases). The CDR3 runs 18 residues. Germline CDR1 is KGHSH and CDR2 is LQKENI. The germline V and J ends were trimmed by 6 bases and 0 bases, with 22 bases remaining between them. CDR3 sequence: CASSLRQGQRGSTDTQYF. CDR3 DNA: TGTGCCAGCTCTCTCCGACAGGGACAGCGGGGGAGCACAGATACGCAGTATTTT.

The J gene is TRBJ2-2, the V gene TRBV4-1; the D gene is possibly TRBD2 (5 bases). The germline V gene encodes CDR1 MGHRA and CDR2 YSYEKL. This CDR3 has 16 residues. V was shortened by 1 base and J by 4 bases, with 13 bases between the two germline ends. The DNA of the CDR3 is TGCGCCAGCAGCCAAGGGGCTCTTGCGGGCACCGGGGAGCTGTTTTTT. Translating gives CASSQGALAGTGELFF.

J is TRBJ1-1 and V is TRBV19; D remains unclear. CDR1 is LNHDA, CDR2 SQIVND, per germline (reference sequence). This CDR3 has 15 residues. Trimming took 5 bases from V and 0 from J, leaving 13 bases between them. This chain's CDR3 is CASSQPTTLNTEAFF. In DNA form, the CDR3 reads TGTGCCAGTAGTCAACCGACAACTTTGAACACTGAAGCTTTCTTT.